Shown below are 15 T cell receptor beta chains from a single sample sequenced in a study of vaccination effects on CD4 cells after COVID-19. These TCRs' antigens remain unknown. The protocol was immunoSEQ multiplex PCR, while the TCRdb copy is restricted to in-frame clones and leaves out a portion. The sample has tens of thousands of clones; 65% to 80% are singletons. Culture lasted about ten days before CD4+ T cell isolation. The participants, recipients of two vaccine doses, got either BNT162b2 or mRNA-1273. Sequencing used CD4+ T cells from PBMCs cultured without peptide, obtained after COVID-19 vaccination. These receptors came from a human donor who received a COVID-19 vaccine.

CDR3 in DNA: TGTGCCAGCAGCGCTCAGGGGAGGTCAATTGACGGTGAAAAACTGTTTTTT. This codes for CASSAQGRSIDGEKLFF. The chain recombines TRBV7-2 with TRBJ1-4, with D tentatively TRBD1 (6 bases). This CDR3 spans 17 amino acids. Trimming pared 5 bases from V and 7 bases from J, leaving 23 bases between. The germline V gene encodes CDR1 SGHTA and CDR2 FQGNSA.

This clone was observed a handful of times. The rearrangement uses TRBV2 and TRBJ2-5, with D unresolved. CDR3 size: 14 residues. The V gene lost 0 bases and the J gene lost 2 bases, with 7 bases spanning the gap. From germline, CDR1 is SNHLY and CDR2 FYNNEI. The CDR3 DNA reads as TGTGCCAGCAGTGAAGCTCCCAGTCAAGAGACCCAGTACTTC. Its protein product is CASSEAPSQETQYF. The whole variable domain, filled in from reference TRBV2 and TRBJ2-5, reads EPEVTQTPSHQVTQMGQEVILRCVPISNHLYFYWYRQILGQKVEFLVSFYNNEISEKSEIFDDQFSVERPDGSNFTLKIRSTKLEDSAMYFCASSEAPSQETQYFGPGTRLLVL.

V and J are TRBV5-1 and TRBJ1-3, with D tentatively TRBD1 (6 bases). V gave up 1 base and J gave up 8 bases, with 10 bases separating them. In germline, CDR1 is SGHRS, CDR2 YFSETQ. CDR3 size: 13 residues. In DNA, the CDR3 is TGCGCCAGCAGCTTGTGGGGGCAAGACACCATATATTTT. Translation gives CASSLWGQDTIYF.

This chain uses TRBV18 with TRBJ2-7; the D gene could be TRBD1 or TRBD2 (5 bases each). The length of the CDR3 is 13 residues. V was pared by 5 bases and J by 1 base, with 9 bases between. The germline V gene has CDR1 KGHSH and CDR2 LQKENI. The CDR3 sequence: CASSSGPSYEQYV. CDR3 in DNA: TGTGCCAGCTCATCGGGACCTTCCTACGAGCAGTACGTC.

This rearrangement joins TRBV19 to TRBJ1-6, with a tentative D call TRBD1 (6 bases). The CDR3 is 13 residues long. V shed 11 bases and J shed 3 bases, with 11 bases lying between them. From germline, CDR1 is LNHDA and CDR2 SQIVND (reference sequence). The CDR3 sequence: CAAGDIYNSPLHF. The CDR3 DNA sequence: TGTGCCGCAGGGGACATCTATAATTCACCCCTCCACTTT.

This clone occurred a few times. This chain connects TRBV7-9 to TRBJ2-3; D remains ambiguous. CDR3 length equals 16 residues. In germline, CDR1 is SEHNR, CDR2 FQNEAQ (reference sequence). V lost 3 bases, J lost 0 bases, and 13 bases lay in between. CDR3 nucleotides: TGTGCCAGCAGCTTCCGATTGGACGGTAGCACAGATACGCAGTATTTT. Its protein product is CASSFRLDGSTDTQYF.

This sequence joins TRBV12-3 or TRBV12-4 and TRBJ1-6; D is undetermined. The germline V and J ends were trimmed by 2 bases and 8 bases, with 7 bases remaining between them. The CDR3 consists of 13 residues. The CDR3 DNA is TGTGCCAGCAGTTTATCTGCGGATTCACCCCTCCACTTT. Residues: CASSLSADSPLHF.

The chain carries TRBV24-1 and TRBJ2-5; D might be TRBD1 or TRBD2, each matching 5 bases. V lost 2 bases and J lost 5, with 14 bases in between. The CDR3 runs to 15 residues. Germline CDR1 and CDR2: KGHDR and SFDVKD. The CDR3 DNA is TGTGCCACCAGTGATTCGGCAGGATGGGGGGAGACCCAGTACTTC. This translates into CATSDSAGWGETQYF.

The J gene is TRBJ1-1, the V gene TRBV3-1 (or the pseudogene TRBV3-2); D gene unclear. The CDR3 is 12 amino acids. Germline lookup yields CDR1 LGHDT and CDR2 YNNKEL (reference sequence). Trimming removed 2 bases at V and 7 bases at J, with 8 bases between. In DNA, the CDR3 is TGTGCCAGCAGCCAAAGTTTGGGTGAAGCTTTCTTT. It codes for CASSQSLGEAFF.

The chain recombines TRBV29-1 with TRBJ2-5; either TRBD1 or TRBD2 may fit D (5 bases each). Trimming cost V 3 bases and J 2 bases, with 10 bases left between them. Germline CDR1 and CDR2: SQVTM and ANQGSEA. This CDR3 comprises 13 residues. CDR3 region: CSVERDGQETQYF. The CDR3 DNA is TGCAGCGTTGAGAGGGACGGACAAGAGACCCAGTACTTC.

This clone appeared a few times. The genes are TRBV25-1 and TRBJ1-5; D is unclear. The germline gives CDR1 MGHDK, CDR2 SYGVNS. Trimming pared 6 bases from V and 0 bases from J, leaving 12 bases between. The CDR3 has 15 residues. The CDR3 region is CASRSVEYSNQPQHF. Written as DNA, the CDR3 is TGTGCCAGCAGGTCGGTGGAATATAGCAATCAGCCCCAGCATTTT.

The chain combines TRBV7-5 with TRBJ1-1. TRBV7-5 is reported as a pseudogene. This CDR3 is built from 14 residues. CDR3 nucleotides: TGTGCCAGAATAGATAAAGGGGGGGACACTGAAGCTTTCTTT. Translation gives CARIDKGGDTEAFF.

This clone was found once. The chain joins TRBV5-1 to TRBJ1-3; possible D gene TRBD1, 5 bases. V lost 7 bases, J lost 0 bases, and 11 bases lay in between. This CDR3 comprises 14 residues. The germline gives CDR1 SGHRS, CDR2 YFSETQ. CDR3 protein: CASSQGASGNTIYF. The CDR3 DNA reads TGCGCCAGCTCCCAAGGGGCCTCTGGAAACACCATATATTTT.

The chain couples TRBV18 to TRBJ1-1; 8 bases fit TRBD1. V gave up 4 bases and J gave up 3 bases; unmatched junction bases: 1. From germline, CDR1 is KGHSH and CDR2 LQKENI. The CDR3 covers 13 residues. In DNA form, the CDR3 reads TGTGCCAGCTCACAGACAGGGGACACTGAAGCTTTCTTT. Its translation: CASSQTGDTEAFF. Full variable domain (rest looked up from reference TRBV18 and TRBJ1-1): NAGVMQNPRHLVRRRGQEARLRCSPMKGHSHVYWYRQLPEEGLKFMVYLQKENIIDESGMPKERFSAEFPKEGPSILRIQQVVRGDSAAYFCASSQTGDTEAFFGQGTRLTVV.

This clone was found once. V is TRBV5-1 and J is TRBJ2-7; 11 bases line up with TRBD2. The germline CDR1 and CDR2 sequences are SGHRS and YFSETQ. CDR3 length: 15 amino acids. Germline trimming cut 4 bases from V and 0 bases from J; bases unmatched to any gene: 3. CDR3 nucleotides: TGCGCCAGCAGCCAGACTAGCGGGGCCTCCTACGAGCAGTACGTC. Residues: CASSQTSGASYEQYV.